The 18 T cell receptor beta chains given below trace back to one sample, sequenced in a study of graft-versus-host responses after intestinal transplantation. Their antigens are not known. Only in-frame clones appear in the TCRdb table, and some are missing; sequencing was by immunoSEQ multiplex PCR. This table has tens of thousands of clones, about 81% appearing once. The sample here was unstimulated CD4+ T cells sorted from spleen or lymph node cells, taken before intestinal transplant. The source is a human donor who received an intestinal transplant.

This chain joins TRBV6-5 and TRBJ1-5; D is unresolved. CDR3 length equals 13 residues. CDR1 and CDR2 from the germline V gene are MNHEY and SVGAGI. The ends were cut back, 5 bases at V and 4 bases at J, with 9 bases in the middle. CDR3 nucleotide sequence: TGTGCCAGCAGTGGCCCTGGGAATCAGCCCCAGCATTTT. This encodes CASSGPGNQPQHF.

The chain is built from TRBV7-2 and TRBJ2-3, with 10 bases matching TRBD2. Germline loops: CDR1 SGHTA, CDR2 FQGNSA. The CDR3 covers 15 residues. J gave up 3 bases and V 0 bases, and 0 bases lay outside the gene matches. CDR3 residues: CASSLASGGTDTQYF. The CDR3 DNA sequence: TGTGCCAGCAGCTTAGCTAGCGGGGGGACAGATACGCAGTATTTT.

The chain couples TRBV14 to TRBJ2-7; 7 positions match TRBD2. CDR3 length equals 14 residues. The V gene's germline CDR1 is SGHDN and CDR2 FVKESK. V was clipped by 1 base and J by 1 base; unmatched bases: 1. The CDR3 region has the DNA TGTGCCAGCAGCCAAGTGCGGGGGTCCTACGAGCAGTACTTC. It is translated as CASSQVRGSYEQYF.

DNA of the CDR3: TGTGCCAGCAGTGTGAGGCTAGCGGGGAACAATGAGCAGTTCTTC. This sequence encodes CASSVRLAGNNEQFF. The J gene is TRBJ2-1, the V gene TRBV2, with TRBD2 matching over 9 bases. The V gene end was trimmed by 4 bases and the J gene end by 5 bases; junction bases not matched to a gene: 6. Germline loops: CDR1 SNHLY, CDR2 FYNNEI. The CDR3 contains 15 residues.

The chain employs TRBV20-1 and TRBJ1-1; no firm D call. CDR3 length: 11 residues. Germline V gene lookup returns CDR1 DFQATT and CDR2 SNEGSKA (reference sequence). The V end lost 2 bases, the J end lost 7 bases, and 8 bases lay between the germline ends. CDR3 amino acids: CSARSGLEAFF. For the CDR3, the DNA is TGCAGTGCTAGAAGTGGGCTTGAAGCTTTCTTT.

This clone was seen a handful of times. The gene calls are TRBV10-2 and TRBJ2-1, with no clear D. Trimming removed 6 bases at V and 6 bases at J, with 9 bases between. The V gene's germline CDR1 is WSHSY and CDR2 SAAADI. The CDR3 extends over 12 amino acids. CDR3 in amino acids: CASRFSTNEQFF. Here the CDR3 DNA reads TGCGCCAGCAGGTTCTCCACCAATGAGCAGTTCTTC.

J is TRBJ1-1 and V is TRBV10-3, with a possible D match to TRBD1 (5 bases). This CDR3 is 14 amino acids long. From germline, CDR1 is ENHRY and CDR2 SYGVKD. Trimming cost V 4 bases and J 0 bases, with 9 bases left between them. The CDR3 reads CAISGEGMNTEAFF. The CDR3 nucleotides are TGTGCCATCAGTGGAGAGGGGATGAACACTGAAGCTTTCTTT.

This chain links TRBV5-4 with TRBJ2-3, with D possibly TRBD1 on 6 matching bases. The V gene's germline CDR1 is SGHNT and CDR2 YYREEE (reference sequence). This CDR3 has 15 amino acids. Trimming took 4 bases from V and 1 from J, leaving 13 bases between them. The CDR3 loop is CASSVGQRGTDTQYF. CDR3 coding DNA: TGTGCCAGCAGCGTCGGACAGAGGGGCACAGATACGCAGTATTTT. The full variable domain, in which reference TRBV5-4 and TRBJ2-3 provide the parts outside the CDR3, is ETGVTQSPTHLIKTRGQQVTLRCSSQSGHNTVSWYQQALGQGPQFIFQYYREEENGRGNFPPRFSGLQFPNYSSELNVNALELDDSALYLCASSVGQRGTDTQYFGPGTRLTVL.

This clone has a single count. The gene calls are TRBV5-1 and TRBJ2-7; a weak D match, TRBD2 (7 bases). The CDR3 runs 15 residues. The V gene lost 1 base and the J gene lost 2 bases, with 13 bases spanning the gap. CDR1 and CDR2 (germline): SGHRS, YFSETQ. CDR3 coding DNA: TGCGCCAGCAGCTTGAGGTCGGGGGGCCCCTACGAGCAGTACTTC. Translation: CASSLRSGGPYEQYF.

This chain joins TRBV27 and TRBJ2-7, with D tentatively TRBD1 (6 bases). The CDR3 has 14 amino acids. Trimming stripped 4 bases from V and 3 bases from J, with 13 bases between. Germline V gives CDR1 MNHEY, CDR2 SMNVEV (reference sequence). The DNA of the CDR3 is TGTGCCAGCAGTTATTCAGGGGCGAACTACGAGCAGTACTTC. Amino acid sequence: CASSYSGANYEQYF.

The chain combines TRBV7-2 with TRBJ2-1; D call uncertain. Per germline, CDR1 SGHTA and CDR2 FQGNSA. V gave up 5 bases and J gave up 7 bases, with 24 bases separating them. This CDR3 is built from 17 residues. CDR3 residues: CASSPTPLGAGVNEQFF. The CDR3 DNA follows: TGTGCCAGCAGCCCGACCCCGCTAGGAGCCGGTGTTAATGAGCAGTTCTTC.

The chain links TRBV19 to TRBJ2-5; D is perhaps TRBD1 (5 bases). Trimming removed 2 bases from V and 4 bases from J, with 8 bases in between. CDR1 is LNHDA, CDR2 SQIVND, per germline (reference sequence). The CDR3 covers 13 residues. This CDR3 reads CASSIKGLETQYF. The CDR3 coding sequence is TGTGCCAGTAGTATAAAGGGGCTAGAGACCCAGTACTTC.

The chain uses TRBV4-1 and TRBJ1-5; TRBD1 might be the D (6 bases). Trimming took off 3 bases at V and 7 bases at J, with 19 bases between the two ends. CDR1 is MGHRA, CDR2 YSYEKL, per germline. The CDR3 runs 16 residues. CDR3 residues: CASSHPGQERGQPQHF. The CDR3, as DNA: TGCGCCAGCAGCCACCCAGGGCAGGAGAGGGGGCAGCCCCAGCATTTT.

This clone was found a few times. This chain connects TRBV27 to TRBJ2-7; 12 bases agree with TRBD2. This CDR3 comprises 15 residues. V lost 5 bases to trimming and J lost 12 bases; unmatched junction nucleotides: 14. Germline lookup yields CDR1 MNHEY and CDR2 SMNVEV (reference sequence). In DNA, the CDR3 is TGTGCCAGCAGTGAACCCTCTAGCGGGAGGGCCCAGCGGTACTTC. The encoded protein is CASSEPSSGRAQRYF.

The chain recombines TRBV9 with TRBJ2-1; TRBD1 aligns across 8 bases. Germline loops: CDR1 SGDLS, CDR2 YYNGEE. J was trimmed by 5 bases and V by 0 bases; bases with no gene match: 4. This CDR3 contains 15 residues. CDR3: CASSVGTGLNNEQFF. The CDR3 bases are TGTGCCAGCAGCGTAGGGACAGGGTTAAACAATGAGCAGTTCTTC.

The chain uses TRBV5-1 and TRBJ2-1; 9 nucleotides match TRBD1. J gave up 2 bases and V 7 bases, and 7 bases lay outside the gene matches. Germline V lookup: CDR1 SGHRS, CDR2 YFSETQ. This CDR3 has 15 amino acids. CDR3 DNA: TGCGCCAGCGGTAGGACAGGGGAAACCTACAATGAGCAGTTCTTC. It codes for CASGRTGETYNEQFF.

V and J are TRBV4-1 and TRBJ2-7, with D unclear. Germline lookup yields CDR1 MGHRA and CDR2 YSYEKL. This CDR3 has 18 residues. V shed 0 bases and J shed 0 bases, with 18 bases lying between them. The CDR3 DNA follows: TGCGCCAGCAGCCAAGATCCCCTCGGCACAGCCCGCTCCTACGAGCAGTACTTC. As protein: CASSQDPLGTARSYEQYF.

The DNA for the CDR3 is TGTGCCAGCAGTCGCCCTAGCGGGGGGGCCAATGAGCAGTTCTTC. Translated: CASSRPSGGANEQFF. The genes are TRBV6-5 and TRBJ2-1, with 12 positions matching TRBD2. With 5 bases clipped from V and 6 bases from J, the junction kept 5 bases outside the gene matches. Germline loops: CDR1 MNHEY, CDR2 SVGAGI. The CDR3 has 15 amino acids.